Each of the 30 T cell receptor beta chains below was sequenced from the same sample in a study of T cell repertoires in aging, cancer and after chemotherapy (dated by TCRdb to about 2019). Sequenced on an Illumina MiSeq. Rearranged TRB sequences spanning V, D and J segments were amplified by multiplex touch-down PCR using a mixed TRB-A/B primer pool. Through fastp at Q25 and MiXCR, TCRdb rebuilt clones from the public reads, retaining in-frame beta chains. Identical CDR3 proteins give one entry, which carries the most common genes and DNA. The sample table lists 9,000 or so distinct CDR3 sequences, more than 20% of them with a count of one. The leading ten clones occupy around 15% of the sample. TCR beta rearrangements were amplified from genomic DNA extracted from peripheral blood rather than from sorted cells or RNA. Sequences were obtained from blood. The receptors shown here come from a human donor with a blood cancer. The donor label of this sample is uncertain.

J is TRBJ1-4 and V is TRBV19, with D perhaps TRBD1 (5 bases). This CDR3 is built from 15 residues. Looked up from germline, CDR1 is LNHDA and CDR2 is SQIVND (reference sequence). Trimming removed 0 bases at V and 4 bases at J, with 9 bases between. The CDR3 sequence: CASSIEGRLNEKLFF. CDR3 bases: TGTGCCAGTAGTATAGAGGGACGTCTTAATGAAAAACTGTTTTTT.

In this sample, this clonotype turned up a few times. This chain uses TRBV7-3 with TRBJ2-1; 8 bases fit TRBD1. The CDR3 consists of 15 residues. The V and J ends lost 5 bases and 7 bases, in that order; junction bases with no gene match: 10. CDR1 is SGHTA, CDR2 FQGTGA, per germline. DNA for the CDR3: TGTGCCAGCAGCCCGCGGACAGGGTCTTTAAATGAGCAGTTCTTC. The encoded protein is CASSPRTGSLNEQFF.

The rearrangement uses TRBV27 and TRBJ1-2, with a tentative D call TRBD1 (5 bases). V was pared by 9 bases and J by 5 bases, with 16 bases between. This CDR3 has 13 residues. Germline values: CDR1 MNHEY, CDR2 SMNVEV (reference sequence). The CDR3 coding sequence is TGTGCCAGGTATCGAGGGGTAATATATGGCTACACCTTC. It is translated as CARYRGVIYGYTF.

This clonotype appeared a few times. The chain joins TRBV18 to TRBJ1-2, with 9 bases lining up with TRBD1. The germline gives CDR1 KGHSH, CDR2 LQKENI. With 0 bases clipped from V and 2 bases from J, the junction kept 1 base outside the gene matches. The length of the CDR3 is 15 residues. CDR3 nucleotides: TGTGCCAGCTCACCACCTACAGGGGGCAACTATGGCTACACCTTC. Translating it yields CASSPPTGGNYGYTF.

This chain joins TRBV6-5 and TRBJ1-1, with unresolved D. Germline V CDR1 and CDR2: MNHEY, SVGAGI. V lost 0 bases, J lost 7 bases, and 6 bases lay in between. The CDR3 is 12 residues long. CDR3 coding DNA: TGTGCCAGCAGTTACTCTTGGGGTGAAGCTTTCTTT. This codes for CASSYSWGEAFF.

This sequence joins TRBV6-4 and TRBJ1-5; TRBD1 matches 7 bases. There are 15 residues in the CDR3. With 7 bases clipped from V and 2 bases from J, the junction kept 8 bases outside the gene matches. From germline, CDR1 is MRHNA and CDR2 SNTAGT. As DNA, the CDR3 is TGTGCCAGCAACAACAGGGGCGATCGCAATCAGCCCCAGCATTTT. This translates into CASNNRGDRNQPQHF.

This clonotype is labeled as medium-sized. The chain joins TRBV10-3 to TRBJ2-6; D gene ambiguous. Trimming took 3 bases from V and 3 from J, leaving 0 bases between them. This CDR3 spans 12 amino acids. CDR1 and CDR2 from the germline V gene are ENHRY and SYGVKD. The CDR3 DNA follows: TGTGCCATCAGTGATGGGGCCAACGTCCTGACTTTC. Protein product: CAISDGANVLTF.

This chain connects TRBV7-2 to TRBJ2-2; TRBD2 might be the D (6 bases). The length of the CDR3 is 14 residues. Germline CDR1 and CDR2: SGHTA and FQGNSA. Trimming removed 3 bases from V and 4 bases from J, with 9 bases in between. CDR3 in amino acids: CASSFGGLTGELFF. In DNA form, the CDR3 reads TGTGCCAGCAGCTTCGGGGGACTCACCGGGGAGCTGTTTTTT.

On this clonotype: One base away lies a much larger clone, so this may be a sequencing read error. This sequence joins TRBV19 and TRBJ2-7; 14 nucleotides line up with TRBD2. This CDR3 contains 17 residues. Germline CDR1 LNHDA, CDR2 SQIVND (reference sequence). The trim removed 3 bases at V and 13 bases at J, leaving 17 bases unmatched. Here the CDR3 DNA reads TGTGCCAGTAGTATCGAACGACTAGCGGGAGGGTTAGTGACCCATTACTTC. It is translated as CASSIERLAGGLVTHYF.

This clonotype has a handful of counts. The gene calls are TRBV30 and TRBJ1-2, with D tentatively TRBD1 (6 bases). Germline CDR1 reads GTSNPN; CDR2 reads SVGIG (reference sequence). V was cut by 0 bases and J by 8 bases, with 13 bases left in between. The length of the CDR3 is 13 residues. DNA for the CDR3: TGTGCCTGGAGTGTACTGGGGGGGGGCGGCTACACCTTC. Protein: CAWSVLGGGGYTF.

This clonotype is deemed medium-sized. The J gene is TRBJ2-1, the V gene TRBV7-9; TRBD1 matches 10 bases. The CDR3 totals 15 residues. CDR1 is SEHNR and CDR2 is FQNEAQ in the germline V gene (reference sequence). The J segment lost 2 bases and the V segment lost 5 bases, leaving 3 bases of the junction unmatched. CDR3 in amino acids: CASSPGTGAYNEQFF. As DNA, the CDR3 is TGTGCCAGCAGCCCAGGGACAGGGGCCTACAATGAGCAGTTCTTC. Based on the CDR3 plus reference TRBV7-9 and TRBJ2-1, the full variable domain is DTGVSQNPRHKITKRGQNVTFRCDPISEHNRLYWYRQTLGQGPEFLTYFQNEAQLEKSRLLSDRFSAERPKGSFSTLEIQRTEQGDSAMYLCASSPGTGAYNEQFFGPGTRLTVL.

This clonotype is judged medium-sized. The chain carries TRBV6-6 and TRBJ2-7; D possibly corresponds to TRBD1 (5 bases). Trimming pared 6 bases from V and 5 bases from J, leaving 14 bases between. Germline loops: CDR1 MNHNY, CDR2 SVGAGI (reference sequence). CDR3 size: 13 residues. The CDR3 here is CASRHDSLDEQYF. DNA of the CDR3: TGTGCCAGCAGACACGACAGTCTCGACGAGCAGTACTTC.

This clonotype has ten or more counts. The chain joins TRBV19 to TRBJ2-7, with D tentatively TRBD1 or TRBD2 (5 bases each). Trimming cost V 5 bases and J 8 bases, with 16 bases left between them. The germline CDR1 and CDR2 sequences are LNHDA and SQIVND (reference sequence). CDR3 length: 13 residues. CDR3 DNA: TGTGCCAGTAGTTTCGCCTTACCGGGACAGCAGTACTTC. The encoded protein is CASSFALPGQQYF.

This clonotype appeared a few times. The CDR3, as DNA: TGTGCCAGCAGCTTAGGGGCCGGGACAGGGACCAATGAAAAACTGTTTTTT. Translation gives CASSLGAGTGTNEKLFF. V is TRBV11-2 and J is TRBJ1-4, with 9 bases fitting TRBD1. Germline V gene sequence: CDR1 SGHAT, CDR2 FQNNGV. After removal of 1 base from V and 5 bases from J, the junction contained 8 bases not matched to a gene. The CDR3 consists of 17 residues.

This clonotype was observed many times. This chain connects TRBV30 to TRBJ1-1, with D tentatively TRBD1 (5 bases). The germline V and J ends were trimmed by 3 bases and 0 bases, with 8 bases remaining between them. Germline loops: CDR1 GTSNPN, CDR2 SVGIG (reference sequence). The CDR3 runs to 13 residues. The CDR3 sequence: CAWRLGVNTEAFF. Written as DNA, the CDR3 is TGTGCCTGGAGACTAGGGGTGAACACTGAAGCTTTCTTT. Based on the CDR3 plus reference TRBV30 and TRBJ1-1, the full variable domain is SQTIHQWPATLVQPVGSPLSLECTVEGTSNPNLYWYRQAAGRGLQLLFYSVGIGQISSEVPQNLSASRPQDRQFILSSKKLLLSDSGFYLCAWRLGVNTEAFFGQGTRLTVV.

This clonotype is deemed medium-sized (0.01 to 0.1%). V is TRBV19 and J is TRBJ2-1, with 12 bases identical to TRBD2. The CDR3 sequence is 17 residues long. V dropped 9 bases and J dropped 7; count of bases not matched to a gene: 16. Germline V gene data show CDR1 as LNHDA and CDR2 as SQIVND (reference sequence). DNA for the CDR3: TGTGCCAGCACCCCCCTGGTGACTAGCGGGAGACGGAATGAGCAGTTCTTC. It is translated as CASTPLVTSGRRNEQFF.

This chain connects TRBV6-6 to TRBJ1-1; 9 bases align to TRBD1. The CDR3 is made up of 16 amino acids. Losses at the gene ends were 1 base for V and 2 bases for J; bases not matched to a gene: 5. CDR1 and CDR2 from the germline V gene are MNHNY and SVGAGI (reference sequence). CDR3 sequence (DNA): TGTGCCAGCAGTTACTACCGGGACAGGGTTAACACTGAAGCTTTCTTT. It is translated as CASSYYRDRVNTEAFF.

This clonotype was picked up a small number of times. The V and J genes are TRBV20-1 and TRBJ2-2; TRBD2 matches at 14 bases. Germline V gene lookup returns CDR1 DFQATT and CDR2 SNEGSKA (reference sequence). The trim removed 5 bases at V and 5 bases at J, leaving 7 bases unmatched. The CDR3 covers 16 residues. The CDR3 sequence: CSAVTSGRGRTGELFF. The CDR3 coding sequence is TGCAGTGCTGTGACTAGCGGGAGGGGACGGACCGGGGAGCTGTTTTTT.

This chain uses TRBV29-1 with TRBJ2-7; perhaps TRBD1 as D (5 bases). Trimming shortened V by 6 bases and J by 5 bases, and 14 bases separated the two germline ends. This CDR3 has 12 amino acids. Looked up from germline, CDR1 is SQVTM and CDR2 is ANQGSEA. CDR3 nucleotides: TGCAGCGTGCGTACAGGATCGGACGAGCAGTACTTC. Translating gives CSVRTGSDEQYF.

This clonotype was observed a single time. In DNA form, the CDR3 reads TGTGCCAGCAGCCCCCAGCCTAGCGGTGTGGTCGATGAGCAGTTCTTC. Translation: CASSPQPSGVVDEQFF. The chain couples TRBV12-3 or TRBV12-4 to TRBJ2-1; TRBD2 aligns across 7 bases. After removal of 6 bases from V and 8 bases from J, the junction contained 16 bases not matched to a gene. This CDR3 comprises 16 residues.

This rearrangement joins TRBV5-1 to TRBJ2-7, with TRBD1 matching over 9 bases. The length of the CDR3 is 14 residues. The germline V gene has CDR1 SGHRS and CDR2 YFSETQ. The junction had 6 bases not matched to a gene; V was cut back by 8 bases and J by 0 bases. In DNA, the CDR3 is TGCGCCAGTCAACAGGGGGCAGTCTCCTACGAGCAGTACTTC. Translated: CASQQGAVSYEQYF.

As regards this clonotype: A much larger clone is a single base away; this may be a read error. The chain combines TRBV5-6 with TRBJ2-2; 8 nucleotides align to TRBD1. The CDR3 has 16 residues. Germline V gene lookup returns CDR1 SGHDT and CDR2 YYEEEE. The CDR3 region is CARSSDRAVNTGELFF. CDR3 nucleotide sequence: TGTGCCAGAAGCTCGGACAGGGCCGTAAACACCGGGGAGCTGTTTTTT.

This clonotype turned up a few times. The chain has TRBV6-5 and TRBJ2-3, with 7 bases fitting TRBD2. The germline CDR1 and CDR2 sequences are MNHEY and SVGAGI. This CDR3 comprises 16 residues. J gave up 1 base and V 0 bases, and 4 bases lay outside the gene matches. The CDR3 coding sequence is TGTGCCAGCAGTTACTCTTCACGGGGGGGCACAGATACGCAGTATTTT. Protein product: CASSYSSRGGTDTQYF.

By frequency in the sample, this clonotype is medium-sized. The CDR3 region is CASTAAADRNNEQFF. DNA of the CDR3: TGTGCCAGCACCGCAGCAGCGGATCGAAACAATGAGCAGTTCTTC. The chain uses TRBV6-6 and TRBJ2-1; perhaps TRBD2 as D (5 bases). The ends were cut back, 7 bases at V and 5 bases at J, with 18 bases in the middle. The CDR3 is 15 amino acids. Germline V gives CDR1 MNHNY, CDR2 SVGAGI (reference sequence).

The rearrangement joins TRBV28 to TRBJ2-5; D tentatively fits TRBD1 or TRBD2 (5 bases each). Germline V gene lookup returns CDR1 MDHEN and CDR2 SYDVKM. The ends were cut back, 2 bases at V and 1 base at J, with 14 bases in the middle. The CDR3 consists of 16 residues. The CDR3 protein is CASSLGVGDLQETQYF. The CDR3 DNA reads TGTGCCAGCAGTTTAGGTGTGGGGGACCTCCAAGAGACCCAGTACTTC. The whole variable domain, filled in from reference TRBV28 and TRBJ2-5, reads DVKVTQSSRYLVKRTGEKVFLECVQDMDHENMFWYRQDPGLGLRLIYFSYDVKMKEKGDIPEGYSVSREKKERFSLILESASTNQTSMYLCASSLGVGDLQETQYFGPGTRLLVL.

The V gene is TRBV10-3, the J gene TRBJ1-1, with a possible D match to TRBD1 (6 bases). V gave up 0 bases and J gave up 11 bases, with 22 bases separating them. This CDR3 contains 16 residues. Germline V gives CDR1 ENHRY, CDR2 SYGVKD. The DNA of the CDR3 is TGTGCCATCAGTGAGTCGCAGGGTGGGGGCTTGACAAGGGCTTTCTTT. The encoded protein is CAISESQGGGLTRAFF.

The chain joins TRBV18 to TRBJ2-4, with 7 bases matching TRBD2. The CDR3 spans 13 residues. Per the germline V gene, CDR1 is KGHSH and CDR2 is LQKENI. Losses at the gene ends were 2 bases for V and 6 bases for J; bases not matched to a gene: 1. This chain's CDR3 is CASSPTGGNIQYF. CDR3 nucleotide sequence: TGTGCCAGCTCACCAACGGGGGGAAACATTCAGTACTTC. The whole variable domain, filled in from reference TRBV18 and TRBJ2-4, reads NAGVMQNPRHLVRRRGQEARLRCSPMKGHSHVYWYRQLPEEGLKFMVYLQKENIIDESGMPKERFSAEFPKEGPSILRIQQVVRGDSAAYFCASSPTGGNIQYFGAGTRLSVL.

Of note for this clonotype: The junction departs from germline at one end; a sequencing error may be responsible. This sequence joins TRBV7-7 and TRBJ2-5, with D perhaps matching TRBD2 (6 bases). Germline CDR1 is SSHAT and CDR2 is FNYEAQ (reference sequence). The CDR3 runs 15 residues. CDR3 sequence: CASSQMALGRETQYF. The CDR3 bases are TGTGCTAGCAGCCAAATGGCCCTTGGGAGGGAGACCCAGTACTTC.

The V gene is TRBV6-5, the J gene TRBJ1-4; D not certain. Deletions cut 5 bases from V and 4 bases from J, with 5 bases between. Germline CDR1 reads MNHEY; CDR2 reads SVGAGI. This CDR3 region has 12 residues. In DNA, the CDR3 is TGTGCCAGCAGTGGCCTTAATGAAAAACTGTTTTTT. Protein sequence: CASSGLNEKLFF.

Concerning this clonotype: A single base separates this from a much larger clone, so it may be a read error. This chain joins TRBV5-4 and TRBJ2-5; the D is unclear. The CDR3 consists of 12 residues. In germline, CDR1 is SGHNT, CDR2 YYREEE (reference sequence). The CDR3 region has the DNA TGTGCCAGCAGCTTTGTCGGAGAGAACCAGTACTTC. This gives the protein CASSFVGENQYF.